Below, 32 T cell receptor beta chains from the same sample are listed, as sequenced in a study of blood T cell repertoires in COVID-19 (TCRdb year 2020). Library generation was performed with the immunoSEQ multiplex PCR assay. TCRdb stores this immuneACCESS table with in-frame sequences only. Part of the clones is absent; in the studies checked, under half of the shortfall reflects unresolved V genes, and no reason is known for the rest. Recorded for this sample are roughly 400,000 clones; roughly 88% of them occurred a single time. The ten largest clonotypes hold 1.4% to 1.5% of the sample. The sample consisted of PBMCs or T cells enriched from blood (not recorded which). These TCRs come from a woman aged 18-35 years who had been exposed to COVID-19.

The chain uses TRBV7-2 and TRBJ2-1, with TRBD2 identical over 7 bases. There are 16 residues in the CDR3. CDR1 and CDR2 from the germline V gene are SGHTA and FQGNSA. Trimming took 1 base from V and 6 from J; bases not matched to a gene: 9. The CDR3 loop reads CASSLVGGGPSNEQFF. The CDR3 region has the DNA TGTGCCAGCAGCTTAGTTGGGGGAGGGCCCTCCAATGAGCAGTTCTTC.

J is TRBJ1-1 and V is TRBV6-1; TRBD1 might be the D (5 bases). Trimming pared 2 bases from V and 0 bases from J, leaving 19 bases between. The germline CDR1 and CDR2 sequences are MNHNS and SASEGT. The CDR3 is made up of 18 amino acids. The CDR3 DNA is TGTGCCAGCAGTGAACCCATGACAGAGACTGATATGAACACTGAAGCTTTCTTT. Protein: CASSEPMTETDMNTEAFF.

The genes are TRBV7-9 and TRBJ1-6; the D gene is possibly TRBD1 (5 bases). The CDR3 is made up of 13 amino acids. V lost 1 base, J lost 8 bases, and 6 bases lay in between. CDR1 and CDR2 from the germline V gene are SEHNR and FQNEAQ (reference sequence). The CDR3 loop is CASSLEGHSPLHF. The CDR3, as DNA: TGTGCCAGCAGCTTAGAGGGGCATTCACCCCTCCACTTT.

The V gene is TRBV19, the J gene TRBJ1-5, with D unresolved. Germline V gives CDR1 LNHDA, CDR2 SQIVND (reference sequence). V lost 8 bases and J lost 2, with 13 bases in between. CDR3 size: 14 residues. The CDR3 DNA is TGTGCCAGTTCTAGCCCGGTCGGCAATCAGCCCCAGCATTTT. This gives the protein CASSSPVGNQPQHF.

This chain connects TRBV7-6 to TRBJ2-7, with 8 bases lining up with TRBD1. Germline V lookup: CDR1 SGHVS, CDR2 FNYEAQ. V gave up 1 base and J gave up 6 bases; unmatched junction bases: 8. CDR3 size: 15 residues. CDR3 sequence reads: CASSLEAGGRSEQYF. In DNA form, the CDR3 reads TGTGCCAGCAGCTTAGAGGCAGGGGGCCGGAGCGAGCAGTACTTC.

The gene calls are TRBV23-1 and TRBJ2-7; perhaps TRBD2 as D (6 bases). TRBV23-1 is labeled an ORF, and its function is uncertain. The CDR3 length is 15 residues. With 2 bases removed from V and 1 base from J, the gap between germline ends came to 12 bases. CDR3 loop: CASSQLREESYEQYF. CDR3 nucleotides: TGCGCCAGCAGTCAACTCAGGGAGGAGTCCTACGAGCAGTACTTC.

V and J are TRBV4-2 and TRBJ1-1; D possibly corresponds to TRBD1 (6 bases). V was pared by 5 bases and J by 3 bases, with 25 bases between. The CDR3 length is 18 residues. Per the germline V gene, CDR1 is LGHNA and CDR2 is YNFKEQ. The CDR3 nucleotides read TGTGCCAGCAGCGTACAAGAAGGCAGGGGAGCTGAAGACACTGAAGCTTTCTTT. As protein: CASSVQEGRGAEDTEAFF.

This clone came up once. This chain joins TRBV12-3 or TRBV12-4 and TRBJ1-1; the D gene is possibly TRBD1 (6 bases). This CDR3 is 13 amino acids long. Trimming removed 3 bases at V and 6 bases at J, with 11 bases between. This CDR3 is CASSFRGGSEAFF. Written as DNA, the CDR3 is TGTGCCAGCAGTTTCAGAGGGGGATCTGAAGCTTTCTTT.

The chain recombines TRBV25-1 with TRBJ2-2; D perhaps matches TRBD1 (6 bases). The germline V and J ends were trimmed by 3 bases and 5 bases, with 19 bases remaining between them. The CDR3 length is 17 residues. The germline CDR1 and CDR2 sequences are MGHDK and SYGVNS. In DNA, the CDR3 is TGTGCCAGCAGTGATCTCCGTGCAGGGGTCGGGACCGGGGAGCTGTTTTTT. It is translated as CASSDLRAGVGTGELFF.

The chain couples TRBV5-1 to TRBJ2-2; 7 bases map to TRBD2. Per germline, CDR1 SGHRS and CDR2 YFSETQ. The CDR3 loop spans 17 amino acids. The junction had 8 bases not matched to a gene; V was cut back by 0 bases and J by 3 bases. The CDR3 region has the DNA TGCGCCAGCAGCTTGGCCCTAGCGGTACGTGACACCGGGGAGCTGTTTTTT. It is translated as CASSLALAVRDTGELFF.

This clone came up once. The chain carries TRBV5-1 and TRBJ2-1; 12 nucleotides line up with TRBD2. CDR3 length: 20 residues. Germline assignment: CDR1 SGHRS and CDR2 YFSETQ. The J segment lost 4 bases and the V segment lost 0 bases, leaving 14 bases of the junction unmatched. CDR3: CASSLGALAGGPPRYNEQFF. CDR3 nucleotides: TGCGCCAGCAGCTTGGGGGCGCTAGCGGGAGGGCCCCCTAGGTACAATGAGCAGTTCTTC.

The chain is built from TRBV2 and TRBJ1-6, with D possibly TRBD1 on 5 matching bases. Per the germline V gene, CDR1 is SNHLY and CDR2 is FYNNEI. V gave up 1 base and J gave up 18 bases, with 16 bases separating them. The CDR3 is made up of 13 amino acids. The CDR3 nucleotides read TGTGCCAGCAGTGAAGGCAGGGCCATGGGGAACCACTTT. It encodes CASSEGRAMGNHF. Complete variable domain (other parts from reference TRBV2 and TRBJ1-6): EPEVTQTPSHQVTQMGQEVILRCVPISNHLYFYWYRQILGQKVEFLVSFYNNEISEKSEIFDDQFSVERPDGSNFTLKIRSTKLEDSAMYFCASSEGRAMGNHFGNGTRLTVT.

J is TRBJ2-7 and V is TRBV6-5; possibly TRBD1 for D (5 bases). The CDR3 runs to 13 residues. V lost 8 bases and J 7 bases, leaving 18 bases between the germline ends. Germline-derived CDR1 and CDR2 are MNHEY and SVGAGI. The CDR3 DNA follows: TGTGCCAGCGTGGGGCTTGTGGGCGGTGAGCAGTACTTC. Its protein product is CASVGLVGGEQYF.

The chain combines TRBV24-1 with TRBJ2-7; D is undetermined. V lost 5 bases and J 0 bases, leaving 4 bases between the germline ends. CDR3 size: 12 residues. Germline CDR1 and CDR2: KGHDR and SFDVKD. The CDR3 region has the DNA TGTGCCACCAGTGGAGACTCCTACGAGCAGTACTTC. Translation: CATSGDSYEQYF.

The chain uses TRBV9 and TRBJ2-2; D remains unclear. The CDR3 runs to 12 residues. From germline, CDR1 is SGDLS and CDR2 YYNGEE. V was cut by 1 base and J by 6 bases, with 4 bases left in between. CDR3 nucleotide sequence: TGTGCCAGCAGCGTAAGAGCCGGGGAGCTGTTTTTT. This codes for CASSVRAGELFF.

The rearrangement joins TRBV9 to TRBJ2-3, with 8 bases aligning to TRBD2. Losses at the gene ends were 0 bases for V and 0 bases for J; bases not matched to a gene: 3. Germline-derived CDR1 and CDR2 are SGDLS and YYNGEE. This CDR3 has 16 residues. The CDR3 reads CASSVELAASTDTQYF. The DNA of the CDR3 is TGTGCCAGCAGCGTAGAACTAGCGGCGAGCACAGATACGCAGTATTTT.

Points on this clone: Compared with germline, one end of the junction differs, possibly owing to a read error. This rearrangement joins TRBV7-7 to TRBJ1-5; 8 nucleotides line up with TRBD1. CDR1 is SSHAT, CDR2 FNYEAQ, per germline (reference sequence). The CDR3 spans 15 residues. The CDR3 DNA sequence: TGTGCTAGCAGCTCAGGGGGCTGCAGCAATCAGCCCCAGCATTTT. It yields the protein CASSSGGCSNQPQHF.

This chain connects TRBV7-2 to TRBJ2-7, with 11 bases identical to TRBD1. This CDR3 has 15 residues. J lost 4 bases, V lost 5 bases, and 7 bases had no gene match. Looked up from germline, CDR1 is SGHTA and CDR2 is FQGNSA. This CDR3 reads CASSLGTGGMYEQYF. Here the CDR3 DNA reads TGTGCCAGCAGCCTCGGGACAGGGGGAATGTACGAGCAGTACTTC.

J is TRBJ1-1 and V is TRBV29-1, with D possibly TRBD1 on 6 matching bases. The CDR3 runs 15 residues. Germline values: CDR1 SQVTM, CDR2 ANQGSEA. The germline V and J ends were trimmed by 6 bases and 0 bases, with 17 bases remaining between them. The CDR3 coding sequence is TGCAGCGTCCTTGGGGGCAGGGAGTTGAACACTGAAGCTTTCTTT. It specifies CSVLGGRELNTEAFF.

This clone was detected once. V usage is TRBV29-1 and J usage is TRBJ1-2; TRBD1 matches at 9 bases. The CDR3 totals 14 residues. Germline V CDR1 and CDR2: SQVTM, ANQGSEA. The J segment lost 3 bases and the V segment lost 3 bases, leaving 5 bases of the junction unmatched. The DNA for the CDR3 is TGCAGCGTTGAGACACAGGGGGCGGACTATGGCTACACCTTC. This translates into CSVETQGADYGYTF.

This clone has just a few counts. The gene calls are TRBV10-2 and TRBJ1-2; 8 nucleotides match TRBD1. V shed 6 bases, J shed 6 bases, and the junction held 3 bases outside the gene matches. The CDR3 is 12 residues long. From germline, CDR1 is WSHSY and CDR2 SAAADI. CDR3 sequence (DNA): TGCGCCAGCAGGGCGACAGGGGATGGCTACACCTTC. It is translated as CASRATGDGYTF.

The genes are TRBV9 and TRBJ2-7, with 10 bases aligning to TRBD2. Germline V lookup: CDR1 SGDLS, CDR2 YYNGEE. Trimming at V came to 0 bases and at J to 6 bases, leaving 6 bases not matched to a gene. CDR3 length: 15 amino acids. CDR3 DNA: TGTGCCAGCAGCGTAGCCCTAGCGGGGGTTGGCGAGCAGTACTTC. Protein: CASSVALAGVGEQYF.

This clone showed up just once. The CDR3 sequence: CASSQAPPGQGGQPQHF. CDR3 DNA: TGCGCCAGCAGCCAAGCTCCCCCGGGACAGGGCGGTCAGCCCCAGCATTTT. The rearrangement links TRBV4-3 to TRBJ1-5; 9 bases align to TRBD1. The CDR3 has 17 amino acids. Germline loops: CDR1 LGHNA, CDR2 YSLEER. After removal of 1 base from V and 6 bases from J, the junction contained 10 bases not matched to a gene.

This rearrangement joins TRBV4-2 to TRBJ1-1; possibly TRBD1 for D (5 bases). The V gene lost 0 bases and the J gene lost 5 bases, with 13 bases spanning the gap. This CDR3 comprises 15 residues. Germline CDR1 and CDR2: LGHNA and YNFKEQ. The CDR3 loop reads CASSQDRAGYTEAFF. In nucleotides, the CDR3 is TGTGCCAGCAGCCAAGATAGGGCAGGGTATACTGAAGCTTTCTTT.

The chain carries TRBV11-2 and TRBJ2-5; D is perhaps TRBD2 (6 bases). V was cut by 5 bases and J by 5 bases, with 9 bases left in between. The germline V gene has CDR1 SGHAT and CDR2 FQNNGV. The CDR3 sequence is 12 residues long. This CDR3 reads CASSQAGETQYF. CDR3 coding DNA: TGTGCCAGCAGCCAGGCGGGGGAGACCCAGTACTTC.

V and J are TRBV29-1 and TRBJ2-5; D uncertain. Germline V lookup: CDR1 SQVTM, CDR2 ANQGSEA. Trimming cost V 4 bases and J 5 bases, with 14 bases left between them. The CDR3 runs to 13 residues. CDR3 DNA sequence: TGCAGCGTTGGATACCTCCTGCGGGAGACCCAGTACTTC. Translated: CSVGYLLRETQYF.

This rearrangement joins TRBV7-9 to TRBJ2-7, with 11 positions matching TRBD1. The trim removed 1 base at V and 6 bases at J, leaving 2 bases unmatched. Germline V gene lookup returns CDR1 SEHNR and CDR2 FQNEAQ (reference sequence). The CDR3 loop spans 14 amino acids. The CDR3 region is CASSLVGTGGEQYF. The CDR3 DNA sequence: TGTGCCAGCAGCTTAGTTGGGACAGGGGGCGAGCAGTACTTC.

On this clone: This may come from a read error, since a much larger clone is one base off. The chain links TRBV3-1 (or the pseudogene TRBV3-2) to TRBJ1-1; 7 bases match TRBD1. Germline values: CDR1 LGHDT, CDR2 YNNKEL (reference sequence). The CDR3 covers 14 residues. V lost 4 bases to trimming and J lost 1 base; unmatched junction nucleotides: 3. CDR3 protein: CASSPRQGNTEAFF. The CDR3 DNA reads TGTGCCAGCAGCCCCCGACAGGGGAACACTGAAGCTTTCTTT.

The chain combines TRBV4-1 with TRBJ2-5, with 7 bases aligning to TRBD1. The trim removed 0 bases at V and 6 bases at J, leaving 7 bases unmatched. This CDR3 has 15 amino acids. CDR1 is MGHRA, CDR2 YSYEKL, per germline. The CDR3 DNA reads TGCGCCAGCAGCCAAGATGGGATGAGGGGGCAGACCCAGTACTTC. Its translation: CASSQDGMRGQTQYF.

The chain combines TRBV5-1 with TRBJ1-1, with D maybe TRBD1 (5 bases). V lost 2 bases and J 3 bases, leaving 17 bases between the germline ends. Germline values: CDR1 SGHRS, CDR2 YFSETQ. The CDR3 runs to 16 residues. The CDR3 region is CASSLGQGKLDTEAFF. In DNA form, the CDR3 reads TGCGCCAGCAGCTTAGGGCAGGGAAAGTTGGACACTGAAGCTTTCTTT.

CDR3 DNA: TGTGCCAGCAGCTTAAGGGTACAGGGAGATACGCAGTATTTT. Translated: CASSLRVQGDTQYF. The chain carries TRBV7-2 and TRBJ2-3; maybe TRBD1 (6 bases). From germline, CDR1 is SGHTA and CDR2 FQGNSA. V dropped 2 bases and J dropped 5 bases, with 11 bases sitting between them. The CDR3 extends over 14 amino acids.

This rearrangement joins TRBV15 to TRBJ1-4; D is unresolved. Looked up from germline, CDR1 is LNHNV and CDR2 is YYDKDF (reference sequence). The CDR3 covers 16 residues. Deletions cut 0 bases from V and 0 bases from J, with 8 bases between. This chain's CDR3 is CATSRDLGATNEKLFF. The CDR3 nucleotides read TGTGCCACCAGCAGAGATCTGGGAGCAACTAATGAAAAACTGTTTTTT.